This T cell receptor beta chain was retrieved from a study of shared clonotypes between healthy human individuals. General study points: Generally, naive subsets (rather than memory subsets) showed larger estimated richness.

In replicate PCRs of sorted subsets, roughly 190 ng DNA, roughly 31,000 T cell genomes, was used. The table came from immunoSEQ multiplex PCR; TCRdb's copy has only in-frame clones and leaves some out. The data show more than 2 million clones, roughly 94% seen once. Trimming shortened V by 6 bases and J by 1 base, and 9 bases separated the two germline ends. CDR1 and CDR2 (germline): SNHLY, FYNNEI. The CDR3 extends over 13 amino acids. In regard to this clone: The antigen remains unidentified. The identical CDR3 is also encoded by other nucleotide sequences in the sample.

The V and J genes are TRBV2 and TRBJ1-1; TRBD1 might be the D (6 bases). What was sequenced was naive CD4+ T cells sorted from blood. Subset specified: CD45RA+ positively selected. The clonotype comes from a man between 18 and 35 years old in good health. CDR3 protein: CASRGQPNTEAFF. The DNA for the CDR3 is TGTGCCAGCAGAGGACAGCCGAACACTGAAGCTTTCTTT. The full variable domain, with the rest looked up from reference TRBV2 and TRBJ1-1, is EPEVTQTPSHQVTQMGQEVILRCVPISNHLYFYWYRQILGQKVEFLVSFYNNEISEKSEIFDDQFSVERPDGSNFTLKIRSTKLEDSAMYFCASRGQPNTEAFFGQGTRLTVV.